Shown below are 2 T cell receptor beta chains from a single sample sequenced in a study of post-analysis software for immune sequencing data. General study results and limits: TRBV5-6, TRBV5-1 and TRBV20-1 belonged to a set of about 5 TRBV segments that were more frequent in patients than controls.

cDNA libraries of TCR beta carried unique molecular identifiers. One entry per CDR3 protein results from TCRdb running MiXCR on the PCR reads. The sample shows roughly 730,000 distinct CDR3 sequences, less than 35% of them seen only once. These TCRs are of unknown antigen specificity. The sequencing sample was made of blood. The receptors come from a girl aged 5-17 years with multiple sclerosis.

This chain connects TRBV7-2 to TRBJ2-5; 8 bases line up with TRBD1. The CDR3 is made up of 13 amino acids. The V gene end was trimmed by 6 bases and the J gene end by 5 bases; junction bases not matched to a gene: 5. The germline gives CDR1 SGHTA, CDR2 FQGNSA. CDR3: CASRQGAGETQYF. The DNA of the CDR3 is TGTGCCAGCAGGCAGGGGGCCGGGGAGACCCAGTACTTC.

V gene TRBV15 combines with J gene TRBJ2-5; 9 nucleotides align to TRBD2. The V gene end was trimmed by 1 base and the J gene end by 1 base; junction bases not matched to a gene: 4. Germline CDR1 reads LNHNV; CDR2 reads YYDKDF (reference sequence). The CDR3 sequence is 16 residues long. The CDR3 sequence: CATSRAPSGTQETQYF. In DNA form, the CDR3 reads TGTGCCACCAGCAGAGCACCTAGCGGGACCCAAGAGACCCAGTACTTC. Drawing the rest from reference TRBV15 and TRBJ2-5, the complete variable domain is DAMVIQNPRYQVTQFGKPVTLSCSQTLNHNVMYWYQQKSSQAPKLLFHYYDKDFNNEADTPDNFQSRRPNTSFCFLDIRSPGLGDTAMYLCATSRAPSGTQETQYFGPGTRLLVL.